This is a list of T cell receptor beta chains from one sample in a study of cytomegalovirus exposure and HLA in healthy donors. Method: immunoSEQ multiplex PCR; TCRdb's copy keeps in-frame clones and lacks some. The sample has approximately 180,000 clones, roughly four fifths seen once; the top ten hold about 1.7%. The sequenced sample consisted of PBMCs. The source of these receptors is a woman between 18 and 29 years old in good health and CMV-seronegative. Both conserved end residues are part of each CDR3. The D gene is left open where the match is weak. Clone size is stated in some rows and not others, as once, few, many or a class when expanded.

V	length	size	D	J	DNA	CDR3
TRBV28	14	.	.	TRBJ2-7	TGTGCCAGCAGTTTATACCGGACAGACTACGAGCAGTACTTC	CASSLYRTDYEQYF
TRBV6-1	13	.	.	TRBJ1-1	TGTGCCAGCAGTGGTGGGCGTAACACTGAAGCTTTCTTT	CASSGGRNTEAFF
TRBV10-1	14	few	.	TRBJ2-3	TGCGCCAGCAGTGAGTCCCAGGGCTCAGATACGCAGTATTTT	CASSESQGSDTQYF
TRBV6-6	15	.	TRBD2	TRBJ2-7	TGTGCCAGCAGTTACTCGATTAGCGGGAGTGACGAGCAGTACTTC	CASSYSISGSDEQYF
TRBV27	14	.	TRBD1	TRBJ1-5	TGTGCCAGCAGTGGGGGGACAGGGGCCTTTCCCCAGCATTTT	CASSGGTGAFPQHF
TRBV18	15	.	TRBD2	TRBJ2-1	TGTGCCAGCTCACCTGTAGCGGGAGGACCCAATGAGCAGTTCTTC	CASSPVAGGPNEQFF
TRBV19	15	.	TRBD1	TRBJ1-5	TGTGCCAGTAGTAACATGGCAGGGGGCGGGCAGCCCCAGCATTTT	CASSNMAGGGQPQHF
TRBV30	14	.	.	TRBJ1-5	TGTGCCTGGAGTTATGGGCATAGCAATCAGCCCCAGCATTTT	CAWSYGHSNQPQHF
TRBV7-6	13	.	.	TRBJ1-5	TGTGCCAGCAGCCCCAGTAACAATCAGCCCCAGCATTTT	CASSPSNNQPQHF
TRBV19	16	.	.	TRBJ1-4	TGTGCCAGTAGTATTTTTGACAGTGCAACTAATGAAAAACTGTTTTTT	CASSIFDSATNEKLFF
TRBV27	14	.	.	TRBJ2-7	TGTGCCAGCAGAACTATGACAGCCTCCTACGAGCAGTACTTC	CASRTMTASYEQYF
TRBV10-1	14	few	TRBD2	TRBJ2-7	TGCGCCAGCAGTGACAGCGGGAGTACCAACGAGCAGTACTTC	CASSDSGSTNEQYF
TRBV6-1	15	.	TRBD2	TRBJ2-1	TGTGCCAGCAGCGAACTAGCGGGAGGCTACAATGAGCAGTTCTTC	CASSELAGGYNEQFF
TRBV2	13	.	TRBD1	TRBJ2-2	TGTGCCAGCACGGGACAGGGGATGGGGGAGCTGTTTTTT	CASTGQGMGELFF
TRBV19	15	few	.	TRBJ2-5	TGTGCCAGTAGTATAGTGACGGGGATCCAAGAGACCCAGTACTTC	CASSIVTGIQETQYF
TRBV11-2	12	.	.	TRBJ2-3	TGTGCCAGCAGCTTAGCGGGGGATACGCAGTATTTT	CASSLAGDTQYF
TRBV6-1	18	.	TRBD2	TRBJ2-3	TGTGCCAGCAGTGAACTGGAGACTAGCGGGGCGTCCACAGATACGCAGTATTTT	CASSELETSGASTDTQYF
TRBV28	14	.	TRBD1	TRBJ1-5	TGTGCCAGCAGACCAACAGGGGATAATCAGCCCCAGCATTTT	CASRPTGDNQPQHF
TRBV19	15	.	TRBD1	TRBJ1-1	TGTGCCAGTAGTATAGGAACAGGGGGCGGAACTGAAGCTTTCTTT	CASSIGTGGGTEAFF
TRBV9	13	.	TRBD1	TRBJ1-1	TGTGCCAGCAGCACAGGGGGTGGCACTGAAGCTTTCTTT	CASSTGGGTEAFF
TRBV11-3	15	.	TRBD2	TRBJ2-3	TGTGCCAGCAGCTCCGCTAGCGGGAGTACAGATACGCAGTATTTT	CASSSASGSTDTQYF
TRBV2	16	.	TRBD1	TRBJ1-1	TGTGCCAGCAGTTTAACGATGACAGGGGGCGCGACTGAAGCTTTCTTT	CASSLTMTGGATEAFF
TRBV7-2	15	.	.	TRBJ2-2	TGTGCCAGCAGCTTAACGGGAGATAGGTTCGGGGAGCTGTTTTTT	CASSLTGDRFGELFF
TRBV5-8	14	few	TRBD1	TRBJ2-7	TGTGCCAGCAGCTTGACAGGGGTCGCCCACGAGCAGTACTTC	CASSLTGVAHEQYF
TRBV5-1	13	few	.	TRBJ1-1	TGCGCCAGTCAAATACAGGGGAACACTGAAGCTTTCTTT	CASQIQGNTEAFF
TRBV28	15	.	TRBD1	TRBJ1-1	TGTGCCAGCAGCGTAGAACAGGGGTTGCACACTGAAGCTTTCTTT	CASSVEQGLHTEAFF
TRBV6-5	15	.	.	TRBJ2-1	TGTGCCAGCAGCTCGGCTAGGGGCTCCTACAATGAGCAGTTCTTC	CASSSARGSYNEQFF
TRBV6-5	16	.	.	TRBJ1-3	TGTGCCAGCAGTTCCGGCGTGGCTAGCTCTGGAAACACCATATATTTT	CASSSGVASSGNTIYF
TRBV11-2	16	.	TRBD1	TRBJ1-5	TGTGCCAGCAGCTTGGGGACAGGGTCAGGCAATCAGCCCCAGCATTTT	CASSLGTGSGNQPQHF
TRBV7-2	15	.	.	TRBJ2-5	TGTGCCAGCAGCTTAGGGGCTAGCCGAGGCGAGACCCAGTACTTC	CASSLGASRGETQYF
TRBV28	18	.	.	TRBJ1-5	TGTGCCAGCAGTTTATGGGGCCGCTCAGAATATAGCAATCAGCCCCAGCATTTT	CASSLWGRSEYSNQPQHF
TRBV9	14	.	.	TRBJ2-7	TGTGCCAGCAGCGTAGTTGCAGGTTCCTACGAGCAGTACTTC	CASSVVAGSYEQYF